These 21 T cell receptor beta chains share one sample of origin, sequenced in a study of human CD8 memory T cell subsets. UMI-labeled 5' RACE produced the TCR beta libraries. TCRdb reprocessed the 5' RACE reads and stores each CDR3 protein as one record, lacking DNA. This sample's table has approximately 5,500 distinct CDR3 sequences. Sequencing was performed on CD8+ T cells from PBMCs. Receptor source: a human donor in good health.

The chain employs TRBV11-2 and TRBJ2-3. CDR1 and CDR2 from the germline V gene are SGHAT and FQNNGV. The length of the CDR3 is 13 residues. The CDR3 reads CASSRDLTDTQYF.

This clonotype ranks as large in terms of frequency. The genes are TRBV5-1 and TRBJ2-7; TCRdb's assignment of TRBD2 cannot be checked, as there is no DNA. Germline V lookup: CDR1 SGHRS, CDR2 YFSETQ. The CDR3 covers 15 residues. CDR3 sequence reads: CASSLGSSLAYEQYF.

V and J are TRBV20-1 and TRBJ2-3; TCRdb's D call, TRBD2, is unchecked because there is no DNA. This CDR3 has 15 amino acids. In germline, CDR1 is DFQATT, CDR2 SNEGSKA (reference sequence). This CDR3 reads CSALGAGGNTDTQYF.

This clonotype registers medium-sized by frequency. The chain has TRBV18 and TRBJ2-1. The V gene's germline CDR1 is KGHSH and CDR2 LQKENI. The CDR3 has 18 amino acids. CDR3 sequence: CASSPSRSGAQVGNEQFF.

The V call is TRBV28, the J call TRBJ1-2. CDR1 and CDR2 from the germline V gene are MDHEN and SYDVKM. The CDR3 has 13 residues. The CDR3 spells CASSFPSSDGYTF.

This sequence joins TRBV7-9 and TRBJ2-1; TCRdb's D call of TRBD1 is untestable without DNA. The CDR3 consists of 11 residues. Germline-derived CDR1 and CDR2 are SEHNR and FQNEAQ (reference sequence). The chain's CDR3 is CASSPPGRQFF.

The chain recombines TRBV6-6 with TRBJ2-2; as DNA is missing, the TRBD2 call by TCRdb cannot be tested. The CDR3 is 12 amino acids. Germline-derived CDR1 and CDR2 are MNHNY and SVGAGI (reference sequence). The CDR3 protein is CASGVLPGELFF.

The genes are TRBV13 and TRBJ2-2. CDR1 and CDR2 (germline): PRHDT, FYEKMQ (reference sequence). There are 11 residues in the CDR3. This CDR3 is CASSLVGELFF. The entire variable domain, with the rest obtained from reference TRBV13 and TRBJ2-2, is as follows: AAGVIQSPRHLIKEKRETATLKCYPIPRHDTVYWYQQGPGQDPQFLISFYEKMQSDKGSIPDRFSAQQFSDYHSELNMSSLELGDSALYFCASSLVGELFFGEGSRLTVL.

The chain employs TRBV5-4 and TRBJ2-1. This CDR3 has 15 residues. Germline V lookup: CDR1 SGHNT, CDR2 YYREEE (reference sequence). The CDR3 loop reads CASTPEDQYYNEQFF. Looking up the rest from reference TRBV5-4 and TRBJ2-1 gives the full variable domain: ETGVTQSPTHLIKTRGQQVTLRCSSQSGHNTVSWYQQALGQGPQFIFQYYREEENGRGNFPPRFSGLQFPNYSSELNVNALELDDSALYLCASTPEDQYYNEQFFGPGTRLTVL.

V gene TRBV20-1 combines with J gene TRBJ1-1; as DNA is missing, the TRBD1 call by TCRdb cannot be tested. The CDR3 has 14 amino acids. The germline gives CDR1 DFQATT, CDR2 SNEGSKA (reference sequence). CDR3 amino acids: CSATRPDTNTEAFF.

The rearrangement joins TRBV12-3 or TRBV12-4 to TRBJ2-1; the TRBD1 assignment by TCRdb is unverifiable without DNA. This CDR3 region has 16 residues. The CDR3 loop is CASSSPDSSSYNEQFF.

The CDR3 spells CASSDSRARLGGNEQFF. The genes are TRBV10-1 and TRBJ2-1; the D gene TCRdb calls, TRBD1, cannot be checked with no DNA. The CDR3 is 17 amino acids. From germline, CDR1 is WNHNN and CDR2 SYGVQD (reference sequence).

This clonotype is deemed medium-sized by its frequency. This chain links TRBV5-5 with TRBJ1-1. The germline V gene encodes CDR1 SGHKS and CDR2 YYEKEE (reference sequence). This CDR3 is 15 amino acids long. The CDR3: CASSLAAYLNTEAFF.

This clonotype is classed as medium-sized by frequency. The rearrangement uses TRBV7-9 and TRBJ2-1; the TRBD1 assignment by TCRdb is unverifiable without DNA. Germline loops: CDR1 SEHNR, CDR2 FQNEAQ (reference sequence). This CDR3 has 16 residues. The CDR3: CASSPTGVSSYNEQFF.

The chain recombines TRBV10-3 with TRBJ1-1; TCRdb gives TRBD1 as the D gene, but with no DNA this cannot be confirmed. CDR3 length equals 16 residues. The germline gives CDR1 ENHRY, CDR2 SYGVKD. The CDR3 sequence is CAISTTFRTANTEAFF.

The rearrangement joins TRBV20-1 to TRBJ2-7; TCRdb selects TRBD1, and the lack of DNA leaves this call unchecked. Germline CDR1 and CDR2: DFQATT and SNEGSKA (reference sequence). There are 13 residues in the CDR3. The CDR3 loop is CSAGTGVTDEQYF.

V and J are TRBV29-1 and TRBJ2-2; checking the TCRdb D call of TRBD1 is not possible without DNA. CDR1 and CDR2 from the germline V gene are SQVTM and ANQGSEA. This CDR3 is 15 amino acids long. The CDR3 here is CSVEGGTGLTGELFF.

The V gene is TRBV28, the J gene TRBJ2-2; TCRdb selects TRBD1, and the lack of DNA leaves this call unchecked. CDR3 length equals 15 residues. Germline V gene sequence: CDR1 MDHEN, CDR2 SYDVKM. The CDR3 sequence: CASSLKQGETGELFF.

The chain combines TRBV5-1 with TRBJ2-3. CDR3 length equals 15 residues. Germline V gene sequence: CDR1 SGHRS, CDR2 YFSETQ. CDR3 amino acids: CASRLGTPSTDTQYF.

V gene TRBV28 combines with J gene TRBJ1-5; TCRdb proposes TRBD1, but this gene call is untestable without DNA. In germline, CDR1 is MDHEN, CDR2 SYDVKM. This CDR3 spans 15 amino acids. CDR3 loop: CASSQFGALGQPQHF.

CDR3 loop: CASSQDPGGTGELFF. The V call is TRBV3-1, the J call TRBJ2-2; as DNA is missing, the TRBD1 call by TCRdb cannot be tested. CDR3 length: 15 residues. The germline V gene encodes CDR1 LGHDT and CDR2 YNNKEL (reference sequence).